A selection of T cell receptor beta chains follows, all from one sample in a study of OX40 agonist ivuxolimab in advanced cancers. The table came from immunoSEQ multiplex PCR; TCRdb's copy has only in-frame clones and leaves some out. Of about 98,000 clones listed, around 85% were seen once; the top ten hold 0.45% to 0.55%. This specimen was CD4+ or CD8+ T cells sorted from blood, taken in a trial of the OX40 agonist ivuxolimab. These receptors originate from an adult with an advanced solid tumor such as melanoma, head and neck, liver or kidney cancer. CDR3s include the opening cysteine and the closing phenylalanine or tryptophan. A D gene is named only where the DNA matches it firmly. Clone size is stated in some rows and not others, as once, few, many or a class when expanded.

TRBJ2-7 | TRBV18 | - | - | CASSPGRGGVHEQYF | TGTGCCAGCTCACCCGGTCGGGGTGGAGTCCACGAGCAGTACTTC
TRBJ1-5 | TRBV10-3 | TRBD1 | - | CAISEVRGFYQPQHF | TGTGCCATCAGTGAGGTCAGGGGGTTCTATCAGCCCCAGCATTTT
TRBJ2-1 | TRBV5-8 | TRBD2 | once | CASQRGRGTYNEQFF | TGTGCCAGCCAGCGGGGGAGGGGGACCTACAATGAGCAGTTCTTC
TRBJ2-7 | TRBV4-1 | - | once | CASSPEWGDSYEQYF | TGCGCCAGCAGCCCCGAGTGGGGGGACTCCTACGAGCAGTACTTC
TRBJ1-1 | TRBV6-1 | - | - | CASLVGVNTEAFF | TGTGCCAGCCTCGTGGGGGTAAACACTGAAGCTTTCTTT
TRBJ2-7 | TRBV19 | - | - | CASSSGRLPTYEQYF | TGTGCCAGTAGCAGCGGACGGCTCCCAACCTACGAGCAGTACTTC
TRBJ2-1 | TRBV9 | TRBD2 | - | CASSVAGGGSNEQFF | TGTGCCAGCAGCGTAGCGGGGGGGGGCTCAAATGAGCAGTTCTTC
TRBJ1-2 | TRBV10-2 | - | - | CASSRASGDSGYTF | TGCGCCAGCAGTAGGGCCTCTGGTGATTCAGGCTACACCTTC
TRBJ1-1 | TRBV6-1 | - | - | CASSIQFSNTEAFF | TGTGCCAGCAGTATACAGTTTTCGAACACTGAAGCTTTCTTT
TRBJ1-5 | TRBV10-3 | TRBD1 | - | CAISDRRDSSNQPQHF | TGTGCCATCAGTGATCGCCGGGACAGCAGCAATCAGCCCCAGCATTTT
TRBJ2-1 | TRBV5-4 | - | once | CASAGGLSYNEQFF | TGTGCCAGCGCCGGTGGGCTCTCCTACAATGAGCAGTTCTTC
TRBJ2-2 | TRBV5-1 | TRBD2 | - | CASSATSGENTGELFF | TGCGCCAGCAGCGCCACTAGCGGGGAGAACACCGGGGAGCTGTTTTTT
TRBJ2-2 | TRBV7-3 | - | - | CASSFQTTTGELFF | TGTGCCAGCAGCTTTCAAACCACCACCGGGGAGCTGTTTTTT
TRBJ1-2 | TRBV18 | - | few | CASSPPRYGYTF | TGTGCCAGCTCACCACCCCGCTATGGCTACACCTTC
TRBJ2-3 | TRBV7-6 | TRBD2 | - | CASSMTSGIDTQYF | TGTGCCAGCAGCATGACTAGCGGAATAGATACGCAGTATTTT
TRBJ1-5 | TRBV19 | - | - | CASINRDGFNQPQHF | TGTGCCAGTATTAACAGGGACGGATTCAATCAGCCCCAGCATTTT
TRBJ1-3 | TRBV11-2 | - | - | CASSPDPSGNTIYF | TGTGCCAGCAGCCCGGACCCTTCTGGAAACACCATATATTTT
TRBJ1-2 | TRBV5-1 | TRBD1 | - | CASSLTGEVGYTF | TGCGCCAGCAGCTTGACAGGGGAGGTAGGCTACACCTTC
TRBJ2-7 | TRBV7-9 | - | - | CASRGAFSEQYF | TGTGCCAGTAGAGGGGCCTTCTCCGAGCAGTACTTC
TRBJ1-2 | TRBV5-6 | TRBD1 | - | CASSPDRGRRDYGYTF | TGTGCCAGCAGCCCAGACAGGGGGCGAAGAGACTATGGCTACACCTTC
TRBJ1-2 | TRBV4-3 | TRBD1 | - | CASSQAADREEGFRYTF | TGCGCCAGCAGCCAAGCGGCCGACAGGGAGGAAGGATTTCGCTACACCTTC
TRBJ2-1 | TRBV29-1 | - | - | CSVEIGAPAGYNEQFF | TGCAGCGTTGAAATCGGGGCTCCGGCGGGTTACAATGAGCAGTTCTTC
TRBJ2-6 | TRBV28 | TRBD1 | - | CASRTGAPGANVLTF | TGTGCCAGCAGGACAGGGGCTCCTGGGGCCAACGTCCTGACTTTC
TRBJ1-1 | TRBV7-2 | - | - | CASSLARTTEAFF | TGTGCCAGCAGCTTAGCTCGGACAACTGAAGCTTTCTTT
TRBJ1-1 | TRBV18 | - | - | CASSETQQVTEAFF | TGTGCCAGCTCAGAAACACAGCAAGTCACTGAAGCTTTCTTT
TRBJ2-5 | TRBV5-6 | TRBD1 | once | CASSLVGQGGRETQYF | TGTGCCAGCAGCTTGGTAGGACAGGGGGGGAGAGAGACCCAGTACTTC
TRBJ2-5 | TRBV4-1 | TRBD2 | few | CASSQESKLVGGFETQYF | TGCGCCAGCAGCCAAGAGTCTAAACTAGTGGGGGGGTTTGAGACCCAGTACTTC
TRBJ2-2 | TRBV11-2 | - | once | CASSLLTNTGELFF | TGTGCCAGCAGCTTGCTGACTAACACCGGGGAGCTGTTTTTT
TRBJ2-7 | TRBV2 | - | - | CASRGDSYEQYF | TGTGCCAGCAGGGGTGATTCATACGAGCAGTACTTC
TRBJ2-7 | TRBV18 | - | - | CASSQGLGSTYEQYF | TGTGCCAGCTCACAGGGACTGGGGAGTACCTACGAGCAGTACTTC
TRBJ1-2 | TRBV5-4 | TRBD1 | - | CASSSGRDRAYGYTF | TGTGCCAGCAGCTCAGGCCGGGACAGGGCCTACGGCTACACCTTC
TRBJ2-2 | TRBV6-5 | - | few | CASSYGDSADTGELFF | TGTGCCAGCAGTTACGGGGATTCGGCAGACACCGGGGAGCTGTTTTTT
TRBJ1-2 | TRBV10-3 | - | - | CAIRVDDGYTF | TGTGCCATCAGGGTAGATGATGGCTACACCTTC
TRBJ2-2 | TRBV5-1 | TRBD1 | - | CASSPDRGELFF | TGCGCCAGCAGCCCGGACAGGGGGGAGCTGTTTTTT
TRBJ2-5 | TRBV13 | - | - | CASSWGAIQETQYF | TGTGCCAGCAGCTGGGGGGCGATTCAAGAGACCCAGTACTTC
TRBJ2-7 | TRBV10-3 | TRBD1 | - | CAISIWTGANYEQYF | TGTGCCATCAGCATTTGGACAGGGGCCAACTACGAGCAGTACTTC
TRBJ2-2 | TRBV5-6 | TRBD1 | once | CASSLGGGDGELFF | TGTGCCAGCAGCTTGGGAGGGGGCGACGGGGAGCTGTTTTTT
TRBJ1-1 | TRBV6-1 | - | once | CASSEGTQAFF | TGTGCCAGCAGTGAAGGTACCCAAGCTTTCTTT
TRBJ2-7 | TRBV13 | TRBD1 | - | CASRQGGNGEQYF | TGTGCCAGCAGACAGGGGGGCAACGGCGAGCAGTACTTC
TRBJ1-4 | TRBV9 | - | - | CASSTRAGQPEKLFF | TGTGCCAGCAGCACCCGGGCTGGGCAGCCAGAAAAACTGTTTTTT
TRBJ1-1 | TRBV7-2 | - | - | CASSPGRQNTEAFF | TGTGCCAGCAGCCCGGGACGGCAGAACACTGAAGCTTTCTTT
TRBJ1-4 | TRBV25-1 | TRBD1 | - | CASSDPTGGKSEKLFF | TGTGCCAGCAGTGATCCGACAGGGGGTAAGAGTGAAAAACTGTTTTTT